The T cell receptor (beta chain) under discussion was sequenced for a study of blood T cell repertoires in COVID-19. V gave up 4 bases and J gave up 6 bases, with 13 bases separating them. Germline CDR1 KGHSH, CDR2 LQKENI. This CDR3 is 14 amino acids long. TCRdb's table, derived via immunoSEQ multiplex PCR, lists solely in-frame clones and lacks some. The profile shows under 450,000 clones, around 88% of them singletons. The material sequenced was peripheral blood. The TCR originated in a woman aged 50 to 60 with COVID-19, enrolled during active disease. The chain employs TRBV18 and TRBJ1-5; D remains ambiguous. The chain's CDR3 is CASSLSTVGQPQHF. The CDR3 nucleotides are TGTGCCAGCTCACTTAGCACCGTTGGTCAGCCCCAGCATTTT.